The 22 T cell receptor beta chains reported below all come from one sample, sequenced in a study of T cells in Graves' hyperthyroidism and ophthalmopathy. Amplified TCR beta CDR3 regions came from RNA transcripts. When the TCR CDR3 underwent first-round RT-PCR, the HTBI primer set was used. TCRdb reprocessed the multiplex PCR reads via MiXCR and lists one record per CDR3 protein. The sample comprises roughly 100,000 distinct CDR3 sequences, around 50% of which are singletons, and 27% rests with the top ten. Sequenced: blood. These receptor sequences come from a woman in her forties with Graves' hyperthyroidism.

V and J are TRBV6-6 and TRBJ1-1; D not certain. This CDR3 region has 12 residues. Trimming pared 6 bases from V and 4 bases from J, leaving 9 bases between. Germline CDR1 and CDR2: MNHNY and SVGAGI (reference sequence). Here the CDR3 reads CASRHEGTEAFF. In DNA, the CDR3 is TGTGCCAGCAGGCACGAGGGCACTGAAGCTTTCTTT.

Many counts were recorded for this clonotype. This chain joins TRBV20-1 and TRBJ2-7, with 7 nucleotides matching TRBD2. The V gene end was trimmed by 0 bases and the J gene end by 7 bases; junction bases not matched to a gene: 12. Germline V CDR1 and CDR2: DFQATT, SNEGSKA (reference sequence). The CDR3 totals 15 residues. CDR3 nucleotides: TGCAGTGCTAGAGATTCGTATCGGGAGGCCGGGGAGCAGTACTTC. This sequence encodes CSARDSYREAGEQYF.

The chain recombines TRBV12-3 or TRBV12-4 with TRBJ1-2, with 7 nucleotides matching TRBD1. V gave up 5 bases and J gave up 1 base; unmatched junction bases: 13. This CDR3 contains 17 residues. The CDR3 is CASSELLGTVFNYGYTF. In DNA, the CDR3 is TGTGCCAGCAGTGAACTCCTAGGGACAGTCTTTAACTATGGCTACACCTTC.

The table lists this clonotype with many counts. This chain links TRBV10-2 with TRBJ2-7, with 7 bases lining up with TRBD2. The junction had 8 bases not matched to a gene; V was cut back by 5 bases and J by 4 bases. This CDR3 comprises 14 residues. Germline loops: CDR1 WSHSY, CDR2 SAAADI. Here the CDR3 reads CASSWTRQGYEQYF. CDR3 DNA sequence: TGCGCCAGCAGTTGGACTAGGCAAGGGTACGAGCAGTACTTC.

J is TRBJ1-2 and V is TRBV24-1; perhaps TRBD1 as D (5 bases). CDR1 and CDR2 from the germline V gene are KGHDR and SFDVKD. The germline V and J ends were trimmed by 3 bases and 6 bases, with 22 bases remaining between them. The CDR3 has 17 residues. The CDR3 DNA sequence: TGTGCCACCAGTGATCGCGCCGGAAGGGGTGATGTGAATGGCTACACCTTC. Translating it yields CATSDRAGRGDVNGYTF.

The table lists this clonotype with a few counts. This chain joins TRBV5-4 and TRBJ1-1, with 7 nucleotides matching TRBD1. From germline, CDR1 is SGHNT and CDR2 YYREEE (reference sequence). The CDR3 length is 13 residues. The J segment lost 4 bases and the V segment lost 4 bases, leaving 4 bases of the junction unmatched. Here the CDR3 DNA reads TGTGCCAGCAGCACGACAGGGTTCACTGAAGCTTTCTTT. It encodes CASSTTGFTEAFF.

This clonotype showed up many times. This chain connects TRBV5-5 to TRBJ1-6; maybe TRBD1 (6 bases). CDR3 size: 15 residues. Germline CDR1 and CDR2: SGHKS and YYEKEE (reference sequence). V lost 4 bases to trimming and J lost 7 bases, with 15 bases between them. CDR3: CASSQVNRVNSPLHF. CDR3 bases: TGTGCCAGCAGCCAAGTTAACAGGGTAAATTCACCCCTCCACTTT.

The chain joins TRBV2 to TRBJ2-7; 12 nucleotides line up with TRBD2. Germline lookup yields CDR1 SNHLY and CDR2 FYNNEI. The CDR3 spans 16 residues. V lost 6 bases and J lost 2; bases outside the gene matches: 8. CDR3 in amino acids: CASRGASGRAAYEQYF. In DNA form, the CDR3 reads TGTGCCAGCAGGGGGGCTAGCGGGAGGGCCGCCTACGAGCAGTACTTC.

This clonotype was recorded at least ten times. The chain links TRBV5-1 to TRBJ2-7; the D call may be TRBD1 or TRBD2 (6 bases each). Germline V gene sequence: CDR1 SGHRS, CDR2 YFSETQ. This CDR3 is built from 14 residues. V was shortened by 4 bases and J by 4 bases, with 15 bases between the two germline ends. CDR3 sequence (DNA): TGCGCCAGCAGCACCGGAGGGGGTATGTACGAGCAGTACTTC. As protein: CASSTGGGMYEQYF.

The chain employs TRBV7-2 and TRBJ2-6, with TRBD2 matching over 9 bases. CDR3 length: 21 amino acids. CDR1 is SGHTA, CDR2 FQGNSA, per germline. The J segment lost 2 bases and the V segment lost 1 base, leaving 15 bases of the junction unmatched. CDR3 nucleotides: TGTGCCAGCAGCTTAGGGGCCCTGGGGAGTAGCGGGAGTACTGGGGCCAACGTCCTGACTTTC. Translated, it gives CASSLGALGSSGSTGANVLTF.

This clonotype was seen ten or more times. The V gene is TRBV2, the J gene TRBJ2-7; D possibly matches TRBD1 or TRBD2 (5 bases each). CDR1 is SNHLY and CDR2 is FYNNEI in the germline V gene. The CDR3 loop spans 13 amino acids. The V end was cut by 6 bases, the J end by 2 bases, with 11 bases between. The CDR3 DNA follows: TGTGCCAGCAGAAGGGACCCTACCTACGAGCAGTACTTC. This encodes CASRRDPTYEQYF.

V gene TRBV10-3 combines with J gene TRBJ1-4; TRBD1 matches at 9 bases. The germline gives CDR1 ENHRY, CDR2 SYGVKD. With 9 bases clipped from V and 7 bases from J, the junction kept 6 bases outside the gene matches. The CDR3 covers 13 residues. CDR3 nucleotide sequence: TGTGCCATTCAAACAGGGGGCGGTGAAAAACTGTTTTTT. Translation gives CAIQTGGGEKLFF.

With respect to this clonotype: One end of the junction varies from germline; a read error may be responsible. The chain links TRBV7-9 to TRBJ1-1; D may be TRBD1 (6 bases). Germline CDR1 is SEHNR and CDR2 is FQNEAQ (reference sequence). This CDR3 is built from 12 residues. The CDR3 spells CASRGGREKASF. DNA of the CDR3: TGCGCCAGCAGAGGGGGTAGAGAAAAAGCTTCCTTT.

The chain combines TRBV29-1 with TRBJ2-5; the D gene is possibly TRBD2 (6 bases). The length of the CDR3 is 14 residues. Germline CDR1 and CDR2: SQVTM and ANQGSEA. V lost 1 base and J lost 0, with 9 bases in between. CDR3 sequence (DNA): TGCAGCGTTGAAGTGGCGGGGTACCAAGAGACCCAGTACTTC. Its protein is CSVEVAGYQETQYF.

This chain connects TRBV7-9 to TRBJ1-5, with TRBD1 identical over 8 bases. The V segment lost 5 bases and the J segment 12 bases; nucleotides outside the gene matches: 9. The CDR3 sequence is 13 residues long. Germline V gene sequence: CDR1 SEHNR, CDR2 FQNEAQ (reference sequence). The CDR3 nucleotides read TGTGCCAGCAGCCGAGACAGGGGAAGGGACCAGCATTTT. Its translation is CASSRDRGRDQHF.

V usage is TRBV29-1 and J usage is TRBJ1-2, with 8 positions matching TRBD1. The CDR3 spans 11 residues. CDR1 and CDR2 from the germline V gene are SQVTM and ANQGSEA. CDR3 protein: CIVQGGYGYTF. The CDR3 bases are TGCATCGTACAGGGGGGGTATGGCTACACCTTC.

This sequence joins TRBV7-9 and TRBJ2-7, with 9 bases identical to TRBD1. There are 13 residues in the CDR3. J gave up 7 bases and V 3 bases, and 4 bases lay outside the gene matches. CDR1 is SEHNR, CDR2 FQNEAQ, per germline (reference sequence). The CDR3 sequence: CASSLTGGKEQYF. DNA for the CDR3: TGTGCCAGCAGCTTGACAGGGGGGAAGGAGCAGTACTTC.

This clonotype was observed once. The chain carries TRBV9 and TRBJ1-1; weak D call: TRBD1 (5 bases). V was pared by 0 bases and J by 4 bases, with 10 bases between. Per the germline V gene, CDR1 is SGDLS and CDR2 is YYNGEE. This CDR3 has 14 amino acids. The CDR3 DNA is TGTGCCAGCAGCGTAGAAGGGGAGGTCACTGAAGCTTTCTTT. Amino acids: CASSVEGEVTEAFF.

There are many counts of this clonotype. The V call is TRBV9, the J call TRBJ1-1; D unresolved. The germline V and J ends were trimmed by 0 bases and 2 bases, with 8 bases remaining between them. Germline CDR1 and CDR2: SGDLS and YYNGEE. This CDR3 spans 14 amino acids. This CDR3 reads CASSVDGVNTEAFF. The CDR3 bases are TGTGCCAGCAGCGTAGATGGCGTAAACACTGAAGCTTTCTTT.

This clonotype was counted at least ten times. The chain links TRBV2 to TRBJ1-1; no clear D. Looked up from germline, CDR1 is SNHLY and CDR2 is FYNNEI. The CDR3 consists of 15 residues. Trimming removed 5 bases from V and 4 bases from J, with 17 bases in between. The CDR3 sequence: CASSTNRARGTEAFF. In DNA form, the CDR3 reads TGTGCCAGCAGTACCAACCGGGCCCGGGGCACTGAAGCTTTCTTT.

This clonotype appeared many times. The V and J genes are TRBV20-1 and TRBJ1-2; D is uncertain. The CDR3 runs to 12 residues. Germline V gives CDR1 DFQATT, CDR2 SNEGSKA (reference sequence). Trimming shortened V by 1 base and J by 1 base, and 4 bases separated the two germline ends. CDR3 DNA: TGCAGTGCTAGAGGAGATAACTATGGCTACACCTTC. Its protein product is CSARGDNYGYTF.

This chain uses TRBV7-6 with TRBJ2-5, with TRBD1 matching over 8 bases. The CDR3 is 16 residues long. V lost 5 bases, J lost 2 bases, and 10 bases stayed unmatched. Germline CDR1 is SGHVS and CDR2 is FNYEAQ. The CDR3 sequence: CASSGTSGQGQETQYF. CDR3 nucleotides: TGTGCCAGCAGCGGTACATCCGGACAGGGACAAGAGACCCAGTACTTC.